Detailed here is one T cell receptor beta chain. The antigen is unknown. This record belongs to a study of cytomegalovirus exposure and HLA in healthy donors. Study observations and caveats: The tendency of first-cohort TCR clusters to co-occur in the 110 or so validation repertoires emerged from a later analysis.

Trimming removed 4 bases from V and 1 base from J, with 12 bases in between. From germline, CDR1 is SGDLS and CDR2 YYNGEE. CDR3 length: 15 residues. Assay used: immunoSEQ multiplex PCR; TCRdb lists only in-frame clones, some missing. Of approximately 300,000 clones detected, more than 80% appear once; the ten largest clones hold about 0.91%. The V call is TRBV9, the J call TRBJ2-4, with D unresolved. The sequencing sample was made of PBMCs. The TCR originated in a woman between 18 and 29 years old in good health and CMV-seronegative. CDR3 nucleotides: TGTGCCAGCAGCCCAGGTGATGGGGCCAAAAACATTCAGTACTTC. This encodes CASSPGDGAKNIQYF.